This T cell receptor (beta chain) comes out of a study of beta chain features in type 1 diabetes. Every isolated RNA sample was fully reverse transcribed, so sequencing captured expressed TCRB transcripts. The method was immunoSEQ multiplex PCR; TCRdb's version includes in-frame clones alone and lacks a portion of them. The data show under 900,000 clones, roughly 17% seen once. On this clone itself: Antigen specificity is unknown.

Staining for CD45RO/CCR7/CD25/CD127/CD95/CD27 allowed sorting of CD4+ naive, central memory, regulatory and stem cell-like memory cells. Whole-study findings and limits: Among patients, naive, central memory and Treg TCRB repertoires appeared more similar than among healthy donors. Moderate but significant shortening of TCRB CDR3s was recorded in all four CD4+ subsets from Type 1 diabetes patients.

CDR1 and CDR2 from the germline V gene are SEHNR and FQNEAQ (reference sequence). This CDR3 region has 14 residues. Trimming shortened V by 1 base and J by 0 bases, and 4 bases separated the two germline ends. The sample taken for sequencing was naive CD4+ T cells from blood. The rearrangement links TRBV7-9 to TRBJ1-3, with D uncertain. The sequence was obtained from a woman aged 18-30 years in good health. CDR3 in amino acids: CASSLELSGNTIYF. The CDR3 coding sequence is TGTGCCAGCAGCTTAGAGCTCTCTGGAAACACCATATATTTT.